This T cell receptor (beta chain) was sequenced in a study of blood T cell repertoires in COVID-19. The ends lost 2 bases at V and 4 bases at J; junction bases unmatched: 8. CDR3 length: 16 residues. The germline CDR1 and CDR2 sequences are SGHRS and YFSETQ. Sequencing was performed with immunoSEQ multiplex PCR; in TCRdb, only in-frame clones are kept and a portion is missing. Here the sample spans 150,000 to 200,000 clones, 87% being singletons. This rearrangement joins TRBV5-1 to TRBJ1-2; 10 bases are shared with TRBD1. The receptor was isolated from a man aged 60 to 75 with active or convalescent COVID-19. Sequencing was carried out using peripheral blood. CDR3 amino acids: CASSLAGTGAGYGYTF. DNA of the CDR3: TGCGCCAGCAGCTTAGCAGGGACAGGGGCTGGCTATGGCTACACCTTC. Looking up the rest from reference TRBV5-1 and TRBJ1-2 gives the full variable domain: KAGVTQTPRYLIKTRGQQVTLSCSPISGHRSVSWYQQTPGQGLQFLFEYFSETQRNKGNFPGRFSGRQFSNSRSEMNVSTLELGDSALYLCASSLAGTGAGYGYTFGSGTRLTVV.